The clone carrying this T cell receptor beta chain has only a few counts. Next came a second PCR, run for about 7 to 12 cycles, which used a sample-barcoded 5' primer along with a J-beta primer mix. Each CDR3 protein is one row after TCRdb ran MiXCR on the 5' RACE reads. The data contain about 1,500,000 distinct CDR3 sequences, about 28% of them seen just once; the ten biggest clones take up roughly 8.2%. There were healthy Caucasian individuals from Russia, aged about 6 to 95, serving as donors. This specimen belongs to a study of blood T cells in healthy people across ages. The CDR3 has 12 amino acids. CDR1 MGHRA and CDR2 YSYEKL come from the germline V gene. V lost 1 base, J lost 9 bases, and 7 bases lay in between.

The rearrangement links TRBV4-1 to TRBJ2-1; D remains ambiguous. The sample taken for sequencing was blood. This TCR was recovered from a woman in her twenties or thirties in good health. CDR3 sequence (DNA): TGCGCCAGCAGCCAAGGGCGTACTGAGCAGTTCTTC. It yields the protein CASSQGRTEQFF.